This entry features one T cell receptor beta chain sequence. The method was immunoSEQ multiplex PCR; TCRdb's version includes in-frame clones alone and lacks a portion of them. This table has some 2.4 million clones, 93% appearing once. It was into CD45RA+ naive and CD45RA-negative memory subsets that the CD4+ cells were split. The data were obtained in a study of shared clonotypes between healthy human individuals. In the study overall: Each donor had three CD4 naive, three CD4 memory, two CD8 naive and one CD8 memory plate.

V was shortened by 4 bases and J by 0 bases, with 11 bases between the two germline ends. Germline V CDR1 and CDR2: SGHRS, YFSETQ. The CDR3 is 15 amino acids. The rearrangement uses TRBV5-1 and TRBJ2-1; D is uncertain. This clonotype was sampled from a man aged 18 to 29 in good health. Some clones in this sample may be carry-over from other donors' samples. The sample comprised naive CD4+ T cells from PBMCs. Subset defined: CD45RA+ positively selected. CDR3 bases: TGCGCCAGCAGCCCCCCGCGAGGCTCCTACAATGAGCAGTTCTTC. This encodes CASSPPRGSYNEQFF.